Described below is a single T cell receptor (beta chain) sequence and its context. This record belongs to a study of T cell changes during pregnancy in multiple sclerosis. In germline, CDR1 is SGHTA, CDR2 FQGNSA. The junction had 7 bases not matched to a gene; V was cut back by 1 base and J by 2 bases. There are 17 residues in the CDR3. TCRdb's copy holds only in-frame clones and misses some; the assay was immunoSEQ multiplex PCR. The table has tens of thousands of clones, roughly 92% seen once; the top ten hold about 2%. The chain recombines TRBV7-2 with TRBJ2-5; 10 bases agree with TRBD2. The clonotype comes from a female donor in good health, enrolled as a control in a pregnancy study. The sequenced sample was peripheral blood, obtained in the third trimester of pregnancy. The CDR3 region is CASSLVGGTSAQETQYF. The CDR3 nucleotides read TGTGCCAGCAGCTTAGTCGGTGGGACTAGCGCACAAGAGACCCAGTACTTC.